This TCR beta chain originates from a study of control samples from healthy donors and cancer patients. Germline CDR1 is SNHLY and CDR2 is FYNNEI. The CDR3 contains 12 residues. The ends were cut back, 6 bases at V and 5 bases at J, with 10 bases in the middle. Generated by immunoSEQ multiplex PCR, the TCRdb table keeps only in-frame clones and is missing some. The table lists 130,000 to 150,000 clones, around 94% of them singletons, with over 12% in the top ten. Sample: PBMCs. This TCR was sampled from a man aged 60-69 years with colorectal cancer. The chain employs TRBV2 and TRBJ2-5, with D possibly being TRBD1 (6 bases). The CDR3 DNA is TGTGCCAGCAGCTACAGGGCTGAGACCCAGTACTTC. Protein sequence: CASSYRAETQYF.